The clone carrying this T cell receptor beta chain was observed a few times. This sample stems from a study of blood T cell repertoires in COVID-19. The repertoire was sequenced with immunoSEQ multiplex PCR; TCRdb's copy has only in-frame clones and lacks some. The sample comprises about 260,000 clones, more than 75% of which are singletons, and 2% to 2.5% rests with the top ten. Germline loops: CDR1 SGHTA, CDR2 FQGTGA. The CDR3 totals 13 residues. V was clipped by 0 bases and J by 3 bases, with 6 bases between them. Sequencing input: peripheral blood. This sequence was found in a woman aged 50 to 65 with acute or convalescent COVID-19. V is TRBV7-3 and J is TRBJ2-7; D uncertain. CDR3 residues: CASSLTLGYEQYF. CDR3 DNA: TGTGCCAGCAGCTTAACCCTAGGCTACGAGCAGTACTTC.